This TCR beta chain is drawn from a study of CD8 T cells in Susac syndrome. As for this clonotype: As yet, its antigen is unknown.

V shed 5 bases, J shed 0 bases, and the junction held 10 bases outside the gene matches. The germline CDR1 and CDR2 sequences are SGHAT and FQNNGV. CDR3 length: 16 amino acids. It was with random hexamers that roughly 0.5 to 1 ug RNA was reverse transcribed. MiXCR, applied by TCRdb to the immunoSEQ multiplex PCR reads, yields one record per CDR3 protein. The profile shows about 200,000 distinct CDR3 sequences, 90% to 95% of them singletons. Findings and caveats of the study: The study admitted that it had a relatively small number of individuals in its TCR sequencing and HLA analysis.

The specimen sequenced was CD4+ T cells from PBMCs. The chain has TRBV11-2 and TRBJ2-7, with TRBD2 matching 7 bases. This TCR derives from a human donor with multiple sclerosis. CDR3 sequence: CASSRETSPSSYEQYF. In DNA form, the CDR3 reads TGTGCCAGCAGCCGAGAGACTAGCCCGAGCTCCTACGAGCAGTACTTC.